This T cell receptor (beta chain) was sequenced during a study of blood T cell repertoires in COVID-19. Study details: Specimens from acute and convalescent COVID-19 originated in the United States, Italy and Spain. PBMCs, B-cell-depleted T cells, or T cells were the source of the cDNA or gDNA that made up the material.

In the original workflow: Nucleated cell counts were estimated from reference gene primer amplification. Only in-frame clones appear in the TCRdb table, and some are missing; sequencing was by immunoSEQ multiplex PCR. V and J calls and clone size follow that table, whereas D and trimming were derived from the DNA. The sample has just under 65,000 clones, about three quarters seen once. The clonotype originates from a human donor in a cohort sampled during active COVID-19. The material sequenced was peripheral blood.

The CDR3 protein is CATSRDPTPGQGDTGELFF. The CDR3 DNA reads as TGTGCCACCAGCAGAGATCCCACCCCGGGACAGGGGGACACCGGGGAGCTGTTTTTT. The rearrangement joins TRBV15 to TRBJ2-2, with 11 nucleotides matching TRBD1. Germline CDR1 LNHNV, CDR2 YYDKDF (reference sequence). Unmatched junction bases numbered 9, after V lost 0 bases and J lost 3 bases. The CDR3 contains 19 residues.